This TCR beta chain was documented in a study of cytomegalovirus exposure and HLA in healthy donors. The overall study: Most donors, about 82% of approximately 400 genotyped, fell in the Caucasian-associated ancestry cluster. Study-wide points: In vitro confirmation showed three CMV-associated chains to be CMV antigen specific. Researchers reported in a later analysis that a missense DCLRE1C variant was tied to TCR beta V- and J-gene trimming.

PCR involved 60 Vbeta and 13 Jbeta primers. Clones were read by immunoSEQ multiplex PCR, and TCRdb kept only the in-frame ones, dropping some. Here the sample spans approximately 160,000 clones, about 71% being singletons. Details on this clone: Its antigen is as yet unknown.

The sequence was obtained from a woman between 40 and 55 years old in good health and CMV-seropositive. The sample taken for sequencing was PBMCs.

CDR3 DNA: TGTGCCAGCAGCCAGAACAGGGGCGGCTACACCTTC. Translation gives CASSQNRGGYTF. The chain uses TRBV9 and TRBJ1-2; 7 bases map to TRBD1. The V gene end was trimmed by 4 bases and the J gene end by 8 bases; junction bases not matched to a gene: 5. The CDR3 loop spans 12 amino acids. Per germline, CDR1 SGDLS and CDR2 YYNGEE.